The clone carrying this TCR beta chain has only a few counts. V lost 4 bases to trimming and J lost 4 bases, with 14 bases between them. The CDR3 contains 14 residues. Germline CDR1 MNHEY, CDR2 SMNVEV (reference sequence). The data stem from a study of cytomegalovirus exposure and HLA in healthy donors. With 60 Vbeta and 13 Jbeta primers, the PCR was carried out. The protocol was immunoSEQ multiplex PCR, while the TCRdb copy is restricted to in-frame clones and leaves out a portion. The profile shows some 150,000 clones, around nine tenths of them singletons. This sequence originates from a woman aged 25 to 39 in good health and CMV-seronegative. V is TRBV27 and J is TRBJ2-7; a weak D match, TRBD2 (7 bases). Sequenced material: PBMCs. CDR3 nucleotides: TGTGCCAGCAGTTCGTGGGGAGGGGGATACGAGCAGTACTTC. Translating gives CASSSWGGGYEQYF.